The rows below give T cell receptor beta chains drawn from one sample of a study of shared clonotypes between healthy human individuals. Sequencing was performed with immunoSEQ multiplex PCR; in TCRdb, only in-frame clones are kept and a portion is missing. The sample records over a million clones, approximately 78% being singletons. The sequenced sample was memory CD4+ T cells from PBMCs. These receptors all come from a man aged 18 to 35 in good health. Some clones in this sample may be carry-over from other donors' samples. CDR3s include the opening cysteine and the closing phenylalanine or tryptophan. The D gene is left open where the match is weak. The size entry is marked missing in some rows and otherwise reads once, few, many or a size class.

d_call	j_call	clone_size	v_call	cdr3_aa	cdr3_nt
NA	TRBJ1-1	NA	TRBV27	CASSFRRNTEAFF	TGTGCCAGCAGTTTCCGACGGAACACTGAAGCTTTCTTT
NA	TRBJ2-3	once	TRBV5-1	CASSPEGTDTQYF	TGCGCCAGCAGCCCGGAGGGGACAGATACGCAGTATTTT
TRBD2	TRBJ2-1	NA	TRBV11-2	CASSLGKGLDSYNEQFF	TGTGCCAGCAGCTTAGGAAAGGGACTAGACTCCTACAATGAGCAGTTCTTC
NA	TRBJ1-1	few	TRBV30	CAYKTNTEAFF	TGTGCCTACAAAACGAACACTGAAGCTTTCTTT
TRBD2	TRBJ2-1	NA	TRBV13	CASRASGRGAYNEQFF	TGTGCCAGCAGGGCTAGCGGGAGAGGGGCCTACAATGAGCAGTTCTTC
NA	TRBJ1-3	NA	TRBV6-5	CASSYGGGAGNTIYF	TGTGCCAGCAGTTACGGGGGGGGAGCTGGAAACACCATATATTTT
NA	TRBJ2-2	NA	TRBV14	CASSQTRRELFF	TGTGCCAGCAGCCAGACCAGGAGGGAGCTGTTTTTT
TRBD1	TRBJ1-5	NA	TRBV28	CASSSAGTGVLQPQHF	TGTGCCAGCAGTTCCGCCGGGACAGGGGTTCTTCAGCCCCAGCATTTT
NA	TRBJ1-5	few	TRBV27	CASSTRQGNQPQHF	TGTGCCAGCAGTACCCGACAGGGCAATCAGCCCCAGCATTTT
NA	TRBJ1-5	NA	TRBV6-1	CASRPGRNQPQHF	TGTGCCAGCAGGCCGGGACGCAATCAGCCCCAGCATTTT
NA	TRBJ1-2	NA	TRBV18	CASSPSLRQGYTF	TGTGCCAGCTCACCGTCTCTAAGGCAGGGCTACACCTTC
TRBD2	TRBJ2-5	NA	TRBV28	CASWRWGGQETQYF	TGTGCCAGCTGGCGTTGGGGGGGCCAAGAGACCCAGTACTTC
NA	TRBJ2-7	NA	TRBV6-6	CASRLGPYEQYF	TGTGCCAGCAGGCTGGGACCCTACGAGCAGTACTTC
TRBD1	TRBJ1-2	NA	TRBV7-9	CASRTGSGGYGYTF	TGTGCCAGCAGGACAGGGTCAGGGGGCTATGGCTACACCTTC
TRBD1	TRBJ2-7	NA	TRBV9	CASSVQGQGFEQYF	TGTGCCAGCAGCGTGCAGGGACAGGGTTTCGAGCAGTACTTC
TRBD2	TRBJ2-1	NA	TRBV9	CASSAQAGRYNEQFF	TGTGCCAGCAGCGCTCAAGCGGGACGGTACAATGAGCAGTTCTTC
TRBD1	TRBJ2-7	NA	TRBV7-9	CASTRDSSYEQYF	TGTGCCAGCACTCGGGACAGCTCCTACGAGCAGTACTTC
NA	TRBJ1-1	NA	TRBV7-9	CASSLTWGSTEAFF	TGTGCCAGCAGCTTAACGTGGGGCAGCACTGAAGCTTTCTTT
NA	TRBJ2-5	few	TRBV5-1	CASSPQGVETQYF	TGCGCCAGCAGCCCCCAGGGTGTAGAGACCCAGTACTTC
TRBD2	TRBJ2-5	NA	TRBV28	CASSLLAGVQETQYF	TGTGCCAGCAGTTTACTAGCGGGGGTCCAAGAGACCCAGTACTTC
NA	TRBJ2-5	few	TRBV6-1	CASRLQGGETQYF	TGTGCCAGCCGCCTTCAGGGCGGGGAGACCCAGTACTTC
TRBD1	TRBJ1-2	few	TRBV18	CASSPGQADGYTF	TGTGCCAGCTCACCAGGACAGGCGGATGGCTACACCTTC
NA	TRBJ2-3	NA	TRBV7-9	CASSLTTSTTDTQYF	TGTGCCAGCAGCTTAACGACTAGTACGACAGATACGCAGTATTTT
NA	TRBJ1-1	NA	TRBV28	CASSLATVRTEAFF	TGTGCCAGCAGTTTAGCAACCGTGCGGACTGAAGCTTTCTTT
NA	TRBJ2-7	NA	TRBV11-3	CASSLGQGKGYEQYF	TGTGCCAGCAGCTTAGGCCAGGGAAAGGGCTACGAGCAGTACTTC
NA	TRBJ1-1	NA	TRBV5-1	CASSLALETEAFF	TGCGCCAGCAGCTTGGCCTTGGAGACTGAAGCTTTCTTT